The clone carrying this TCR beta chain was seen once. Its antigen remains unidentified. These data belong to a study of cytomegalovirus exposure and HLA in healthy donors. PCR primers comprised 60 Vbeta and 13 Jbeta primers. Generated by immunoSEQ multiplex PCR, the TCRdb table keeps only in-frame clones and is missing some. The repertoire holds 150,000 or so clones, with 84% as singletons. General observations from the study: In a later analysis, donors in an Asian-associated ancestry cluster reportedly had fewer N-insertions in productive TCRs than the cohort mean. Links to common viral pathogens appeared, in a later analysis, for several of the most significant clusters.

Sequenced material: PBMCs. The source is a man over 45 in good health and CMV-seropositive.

CDR3 in amino acids: CASSYWNLQGFYGYTF. The CDR3 region has the DNA TGTGCCAGCAGTTACTGGAACCTCCAGGGGTTCTATGGCTACACCTTC. The J gene is TRBJ1-2, the V gene TRBV6-5; tentatively, D is TRBD1 (6 bases). V gave up 1 base and J gave up 4 bases, with 16 bases separating them. Germline CDR1 is MNHEY and CDR2 is SVGAGI. The CDR3 contains 16 residues.